This T cell receptor beta chain was captured by sequencing in a study of vaccination effects on CD4 cells after COVID-19 (dated by TCRdb to between 2022 and 2023). In terms of the full investigation: Two doses of either the BNT162b2 or the mRNA-1273 mRNA SARS-CoV-2 vaccine were administered to participants. The study compared SARS-CoV-2 spike-specific CD4+ TCR repertoires before and after mRNA vaccination in COVID-19 convalescent patients and infection-naive vaccine recipients. A total of over nine COVID-19 convalescent patients and a handful of SARS-CoV-2-naive healthy vaccine recipients were included in the full study. The Oncomine TCR Beta short-read assay on an Illumina iSeq 100 was used to sequence cultures from other donors in the study.

In the ViraFEST assay, PBMC were stimulated with viral peptide pools, and antigen-specific CD4+ T cell clonotypes were then identified by expansion using TCR sequencing. After about 10 days of culture, CD4+ T cells were isolated with the EasySep CD4+ T cell isolation kit. The absence of prior SARS-CoV-2 infection in healthy vaccine recipients was confirmed by negative nucleocapsid antibodies before and after vaccination. About 2 million PBMC per well were cultured in IMDM with around 5% human AB serum, about 9.4 IU/ml IL-2 and gentamicin, plus 10 ug/ml peptides. Half of the culture medium was replaced with fresh IL-2-containing medium on days 3 and 7. Unless noted otherwise, every peptide stimulation condition was grown in triplicate wells. Using Ficoll-Paque Plus gradient centrifugation, PBMC were separated from whole blood and then either used fresh or cryopreserved at -140C. The overlapping peptide pools covered the spike proteins of SARS-CoV-2 and of the common cold coronaviruses HCoV-NL63, HCoV-OC43 and HCoV-229E. The QIAamp micro DNA kit was used to extract genomic DNA from the cultured CD4+ T cells.

Study-wide conclusions, independent of this receptor: At late post-vaccination timepoints, both infection-induced and vaccine-induced clones showed marked clonal contraction, consistent with waning T cell responses. The study was limited by a small number of convalescent patients, and early post-infection timepoints were lacking. Among healthy vaccine recipients, nearly all vaccine-induced clones were SARS-CoV-2 mono-reactive, and just 1 of 255 was cross-reactive with common cold coronaviruses.

Relative to germline, V is 6 bases shorter and J is 0 bases shorter, with 12 bases between their ends. Reading from cysteine to phenylalanine, the CDR3 counts 14 amino acids. Just CDR3 DNA is preserved here, 42 bases in frame from base 1. CDR1 and CDR2 are read off the germline V gene as MNHEY and SVGAGI. The method was the immunoSEQ multiplex PCR assay. DNA from the CD4+ T cells that had been cultured and isolated underwent TCR beta CDR3 sequencing. Regarding the original processing steps: Non-productive TCR sequences were removed, reads were trimmed to the CDR3 region, and CDR3s of at least 7 amino acids were retained. Antigen-specific clonotypes were identified with the MANAFEST web app by comparing expansion in peptide wells against reference cultures. To be called positive, a clone needed expansion at FDR<0.05 compared with the reference and with all other wells, an odds ratio greater than 5, and a frequency greater than 0.1% in two replicate wells. A clonotype was called cross-reactive if it was significantly expanded both in SARS-CoV-2 spike wells and in at least one common cold coronavirus spike condition. Using the stringdist R package, CDR3 similarity was measured by Levenshtein distance, and unrooted trees were constructed with ape in R 3.6.1. Held by TCRdb, this immuneACCESS table contains in-frame sequences only and omits some clones. Under half of the omission traces to an unresolved V gene where checked; the cause of the rest is unknown. D and trimming come from the DNA, and the V and J calls and clone size come from that table. This sample has around 12,000 clones in its table, and just under 75% of those were observed once. Roughly 24% of the sample lies in the top ten.

About this clone itself: No cognate antigen has been identified for it. No base quality values were provided; no much bigger clone lies one nucleotide off.

The sequenced sample was CD4+ T cells from PBMCs cultured with HCoV-229E spike peptides, obtained before COVID-19 vaccination. Explained via the paper, the cell subset or site label denotes: HCoV-229E spike overlapping peptide pool stimulation. This receptor was obtained from a human donor who received a COVID-19 vaccine. The chain is assembled from TRBV6-5 and TRBJ2-7; TRBD2 could be the D gene, as 6 bases match. Here the CDR3 is given as CASSPRRDSYEQYF. The DNA is as follows: TGTGCCAGCAGCCCCAGGAGGGACTCCTACGAGCAGTACTTC.